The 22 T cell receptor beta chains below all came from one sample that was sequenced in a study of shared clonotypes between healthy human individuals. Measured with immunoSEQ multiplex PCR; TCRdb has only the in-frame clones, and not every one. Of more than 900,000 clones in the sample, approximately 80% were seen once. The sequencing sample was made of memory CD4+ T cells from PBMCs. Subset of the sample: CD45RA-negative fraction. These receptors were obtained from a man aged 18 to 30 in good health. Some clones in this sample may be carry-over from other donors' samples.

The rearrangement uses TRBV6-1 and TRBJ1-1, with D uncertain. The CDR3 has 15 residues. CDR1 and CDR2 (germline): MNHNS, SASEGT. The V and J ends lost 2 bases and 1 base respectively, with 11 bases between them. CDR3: CASSEIRVWNTEAFF. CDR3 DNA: TGTGCCAGCAGTGAAATAAGGGTATGGAACACTGAAGCTTTCTTT.

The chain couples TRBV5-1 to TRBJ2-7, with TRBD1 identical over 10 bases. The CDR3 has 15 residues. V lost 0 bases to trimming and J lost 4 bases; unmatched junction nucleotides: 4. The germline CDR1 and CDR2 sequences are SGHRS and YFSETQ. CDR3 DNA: TGCGCCAGCAGCTTGGTTGACAGGGGGCCATACGAGCAGTACTTC. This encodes CASSLVDRGPYEQYF.

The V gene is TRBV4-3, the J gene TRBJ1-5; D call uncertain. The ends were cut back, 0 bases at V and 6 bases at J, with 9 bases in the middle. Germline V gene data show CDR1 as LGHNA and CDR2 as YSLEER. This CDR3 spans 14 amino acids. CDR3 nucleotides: TGCGCCAGCAGCCAAGAACTCGGAATTCAGCCCCAGCATTTT. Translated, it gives CASSQELGIQPQHF.

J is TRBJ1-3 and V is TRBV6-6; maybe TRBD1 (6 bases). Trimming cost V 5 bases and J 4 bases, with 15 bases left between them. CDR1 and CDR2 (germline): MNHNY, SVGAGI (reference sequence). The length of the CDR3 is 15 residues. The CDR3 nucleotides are TGTGCCAGCAGTGTCATGGAGGGGGTGGGAAACACCATATATTTT. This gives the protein CASSVMEGVGNTIYF.

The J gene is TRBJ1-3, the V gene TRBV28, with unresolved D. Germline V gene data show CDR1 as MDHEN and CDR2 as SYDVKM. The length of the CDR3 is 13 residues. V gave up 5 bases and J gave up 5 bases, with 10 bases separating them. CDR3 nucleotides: TGTGCCAGCAGTCCCTCTGGGAGAAACACCATATATTTT. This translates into CASSPSGRNTIYF.

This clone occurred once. CDR3 DNA: TGTGCCAGCAGTTACTCGTCGACGGCCAACGTCCTGACTTTC. Translated: CASSYSSTANVLTF. This chain connects TRBV6-5 to TRBJ2-6; no firm D call. V was cut by 0 bases and J by 6 bases, with 6 bases left in between. Germline CDR1 is MNHEY and CDR2 is SVGAGI. The CDR3 contains 14 residues.

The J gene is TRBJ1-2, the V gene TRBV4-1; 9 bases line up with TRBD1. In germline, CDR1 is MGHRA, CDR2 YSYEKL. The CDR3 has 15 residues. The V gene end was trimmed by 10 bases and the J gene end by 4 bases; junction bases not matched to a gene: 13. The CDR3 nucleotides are TGCGCCACCAACCACCCGGGACAGGGCTCCTATGGCTACACCTTC. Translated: CATNHPGQGSYGYTF.

The CDR3 DNA follows: TGTGCCAGCAGCTTTCAGGGGAACTCTGGAAACACCATATATTTT. Its protein product is CASSFQGNSGNTIYF. The chain is built from TRBV7-2 and TRBJ1-3; possible D gene TRBD1, 6 bases. The V end was cut by 3 bases, the J end by 0 bases, with 9 bases between. From germline, CDR1 is SGHTA and CDR2 FQGNSA. CDR3 length: 15 amino acids. Supplemented by reference TRBV7-2 and TRBJ1-3, the full variable domain reads GAGVSQSPSNKVTEKGKDVELRCDPISGHTALYWYRQSLGQGLEFLIYFQGNSAPDKSGLPSDRFSAERTGGSVSTLTIQRTQQEDSAVYLCASSFQGNSGNTIYFGEGSWLTVV.

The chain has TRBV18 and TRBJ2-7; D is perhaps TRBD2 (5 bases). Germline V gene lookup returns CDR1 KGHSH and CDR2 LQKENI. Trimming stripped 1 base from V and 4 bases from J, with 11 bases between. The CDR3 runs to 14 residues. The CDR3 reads CASSPLVGEYEQYF. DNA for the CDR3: TGTGCCAGCTCACCACTTGTGGGAGAATACGAGCAGTACTTC.

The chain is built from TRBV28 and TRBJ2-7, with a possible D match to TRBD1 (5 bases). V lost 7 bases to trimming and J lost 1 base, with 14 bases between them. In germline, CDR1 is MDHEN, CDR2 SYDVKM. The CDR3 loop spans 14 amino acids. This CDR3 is CASIQRGSSYEQYF. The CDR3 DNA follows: TGTGCCAGCATCCAAAGGGGATCTTCCTACGAGCAGTACTTC. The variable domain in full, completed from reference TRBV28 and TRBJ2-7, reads DVKVTQSSRYLVKRTGEKVFLECVQDMDHENMFWYRQDPGLGLRLIYFSYDVKMKEKGDIPEGYSVSREKKERFSLILESASTNQTSMYLCASIQRGSSYEQYFGPGTRLTVT.

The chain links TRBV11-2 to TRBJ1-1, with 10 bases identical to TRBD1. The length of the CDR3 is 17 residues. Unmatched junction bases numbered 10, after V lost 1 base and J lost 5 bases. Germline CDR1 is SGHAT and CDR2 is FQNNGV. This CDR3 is CASSLVGQGGKGTEAFF. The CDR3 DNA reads TGTGCCAGCAGCTTAGTTGGACAGGGGGGGAAGGGAACTGAAGCTTTCTTT.

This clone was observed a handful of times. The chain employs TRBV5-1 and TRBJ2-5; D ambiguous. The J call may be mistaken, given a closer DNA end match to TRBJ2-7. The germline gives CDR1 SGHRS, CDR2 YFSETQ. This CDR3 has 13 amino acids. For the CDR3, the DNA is TGCGCCAGCAGCCCCTTAAGCTCCTACGAGCAGTACTTC. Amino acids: CASSPLSSYEQYF.

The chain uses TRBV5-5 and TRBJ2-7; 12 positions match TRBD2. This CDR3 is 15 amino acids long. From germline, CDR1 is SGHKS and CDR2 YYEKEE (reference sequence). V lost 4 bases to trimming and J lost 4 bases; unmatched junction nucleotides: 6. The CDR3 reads CASSPRTSGVYEQYF. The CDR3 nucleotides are TGTGCCAGCAGCCCGCGGACTAGCGGGGTTTACGAGCAGTACTTC.

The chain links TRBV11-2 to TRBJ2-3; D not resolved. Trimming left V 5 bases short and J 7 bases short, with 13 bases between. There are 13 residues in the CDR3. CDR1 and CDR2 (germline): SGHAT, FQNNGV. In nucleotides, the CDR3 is TGTGCCAGCAGCCCAAGACGGGTGAATACGCAGTATTTT. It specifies CASSPRRVNTQYF.

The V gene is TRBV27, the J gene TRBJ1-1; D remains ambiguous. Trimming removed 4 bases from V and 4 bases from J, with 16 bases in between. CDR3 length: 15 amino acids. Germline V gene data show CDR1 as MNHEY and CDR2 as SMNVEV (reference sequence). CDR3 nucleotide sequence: TGTGCCAGCAGTTCTGAAGCAAGGCGGGGCACTGAAGCTTTCTTT. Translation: CASSSEARRGTEAFF.

The CDR3 protein is CASIESPSGRETQYF. CDR3 nucleotide sequence: TGTGCCAGCATCGAATCGCCTAGCGGGAGGGAGACCCAGTACTTC. V usage is TRBV5-4 and J usage is TRBJ2-5; 11 bases agree with TRBD2. The CDR3 has 15 residues. Germline CDR1 and CDR2: SGHNT and YYREEE (reference sequence). V trimming: 6 bases; J trimming: 5 bases; junction bases outside the gene matches: 9. Full variable domain (missing parts from reference TRBV5-4 and TRBJ2-5): ETGVTQSPTHLIKTRGQQVTLRCSSQSGHNTVSWYQQALGQGPQFIFQYYREEENGRGNFPPRFSGLQFPNYSSELNVNALELDDSALYLCASIESPSGRETQYFGPGTRLLVL.

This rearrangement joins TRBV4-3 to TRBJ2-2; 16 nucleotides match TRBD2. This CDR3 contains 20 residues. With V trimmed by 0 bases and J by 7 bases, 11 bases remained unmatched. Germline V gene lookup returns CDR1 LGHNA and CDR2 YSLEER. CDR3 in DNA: TGCGCCAGCAGCCAAGATCCCCTGGGACTAGCGGGAGGGCCCGGCGGGGAGCTGTTTTTT. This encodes CASSQDPLGLAGGPGGELFF.

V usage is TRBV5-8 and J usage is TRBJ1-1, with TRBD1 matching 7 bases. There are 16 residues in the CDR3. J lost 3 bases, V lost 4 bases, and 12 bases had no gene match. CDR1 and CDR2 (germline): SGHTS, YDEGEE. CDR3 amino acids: CASSTPAGTAYTEAFF. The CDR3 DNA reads TGTGCCAGCAGCACCCCTGCCGGGACAGCTTACACTGAAGCTTTCTTT.

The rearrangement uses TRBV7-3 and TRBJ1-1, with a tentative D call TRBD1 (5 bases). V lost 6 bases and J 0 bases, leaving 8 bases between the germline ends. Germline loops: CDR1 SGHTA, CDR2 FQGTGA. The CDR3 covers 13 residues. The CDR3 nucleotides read TGTGCCAGCAGTAAAGGGGTGAACACTGAAGCTTTCTTT. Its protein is CASSKGVNTEAFF.

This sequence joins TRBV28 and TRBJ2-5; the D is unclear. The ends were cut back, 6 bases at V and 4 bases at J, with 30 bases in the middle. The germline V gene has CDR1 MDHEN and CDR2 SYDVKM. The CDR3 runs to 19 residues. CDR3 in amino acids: CASSPMFGQDTFLGETQYF. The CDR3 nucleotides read TGTGCCAGCAGCCCTATGTTTGGGCAGGATACCTTTCTCGGAGAGACCCAGTACTTC.

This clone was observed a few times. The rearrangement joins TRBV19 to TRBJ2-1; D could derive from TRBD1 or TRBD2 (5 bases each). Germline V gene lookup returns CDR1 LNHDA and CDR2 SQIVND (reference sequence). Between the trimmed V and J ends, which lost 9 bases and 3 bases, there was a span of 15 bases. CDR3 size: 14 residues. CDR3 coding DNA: TGTGCCAGCCGCCCCCGGGACCACTACAATGAGCAGTTCTTC. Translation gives CASRPRDHYNEQFF. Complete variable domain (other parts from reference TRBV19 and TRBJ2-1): DGGITQSPKYLFRKEGQNVTLSCEQNLNHDAMYWYRQDPGQGLRLIYYSQIVNDFQKGDIAEGYSVSREKKESFPLTVTSAQKNPTAFYLCASRPRDHYNEQFFGPGTRLTVL.

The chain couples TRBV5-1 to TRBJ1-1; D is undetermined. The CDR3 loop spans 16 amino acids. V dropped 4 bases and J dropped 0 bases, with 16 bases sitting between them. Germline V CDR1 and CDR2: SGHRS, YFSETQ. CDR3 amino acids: CASSPVSGSLNTEAFF. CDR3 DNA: TGCGCCAGCAGCCCAGTCTCAGGTTCCTTGAACACTGAAGCTTTCTTT.